This is a list of T cell receptor beta chains from one sample in a study of tumor and adjacent non-tumor tissue in lung cancer. TCRdb reanalysed the multiplex PCR reads using MiXCR and keeps one entry per CDR3 protein. The sample has more than 85,000 distinct CDR3 sequences, roughly 80% seen once; the top ten hold 37%. Material for sequencing was lung tumor tissue. The receptors here all came from an older woman with non-small cell lung cancer. Both conserved end residues are part of each CDR3.

v_gene	j_gene	CDR3aa
TRBV28	TRBJ2-7	CASSSSWGGNEQYF
TRBV6-1	TRBJ2-1	CVSNLVWGSYNEQFF
TRBV12-3/TRBV12-4	TRBJ2-1	CASSFYGSIRGGNKQFF
TRBV11-2	TRBJ1-6	CANSLEASNSPLHF
TRBV12-3/TRBV12-4	TRBJ2-3	CASRMTSGWTDTQYF
TRBV4-2	TRBJ2-2	CASSQGGRGGSWELFF
TRBV11-2	TRBJ2-7	CTSTYRDRGYEKYF
TRBV4-3	TRBJ2-5	CVSSRHRDSRETQCF
TRBV20-1	TRBJ1-5	CRASQGSYQPHHF
TRBV5-4	TRBJ2-7	CASSPGGTGLSYEQYF
TRBV29-1	TRBJ1-5	CSIRPCSNQPQHF
TRBV29-1	TRBJ2-3	CSGRVGGTDRQYF
TRBV5-6	TRBJ2-2	CASSSTDSANTGELFF
TRBV5-5	TRBJ2-3	CASSLLVSDSTDTQYF
TRBV12-3/TRBV12-4	TRBJ2-5	CASSMTGVETQYF
TRBV20-1	TRBJ1-1	CSASEARGISGTEAFF
TRBV12-3/TRBV12-4	TRBJ2-3	CASSSTGIEATDTRYF
TRBV11-3	TRBJ2-1	CASCLELISGSHSEQFF
TRBV6-5	TRBJ2-7	CASSYLMGVAYERYF
TRBV11-1	TRBJ2-1	CASSRGFAASSYNEHFF
TRBV20-1	TRBJ2-1	CNAFRGRYYDEQFF
TRBV29-1	TRBJ1-1	CSVETEIYTVASF
TRBV6-5	TRBJ2-3	CASSGLAGAKDKQYF
TRBV11-3	TRBJ2-3	CASSPARQGGHTQSF
TRBV6-5	TRBJ2-2	CASSSWTRGGEELFF
TRBV6-2/TRBV6-3	TRBJ2-2	CSSSSLGLDRGVAGELFF
TRBV20-1	TRBJ2-1	CSATASGVRNEQFF
TRBV7-3	TRBJ2-6	CASSLMGGASGANVLTF
TRBV28	TRBJ1-2	CASTPWYSGQGNGHTF
TRBV11-2	TRBJ1-1	CASSLDGRDTEPFF
TRBV28	TRBJ1-4	CAISYRQGAGKLFF